The clone carrying this TCR beta chain was counted ten times or more. Its matching antigen is unknown. This entry belongs to a study of CD8 T cells in ankylosing spondylitis. TCRdb redid the calling of the 5' RACE reads with MiXCR, one entry per CDR3 protein. The sample yields 500,000 to 650,000 distinct CDR3 sequences, under 5.5% seen once. The V gene's germline CDR1 is SQVTM and CDR2 ANQGSEA. V was clipped by 7 bases and J by 9 bases; unmatched bases: 10. CDR3 length: 14 amino acids. Study-wide results and limits: One TCR beta motif, made up of roughly 8 highly homologous variants, appeared characteristic of ankylosing spondylitis blood.

This sequence was found in a male donor with ankylosing spondylitis. V is TRBV29-1 and J is TRBJ2-1, with 12 bases identical to TRBD1. Sequenced: blood, either unsorted or a sorted T cell fraction (not recorded which). The CDR3 bases are TGCAGCGGCGGCACGGGACAGGGGGCAAGTGAGCAGTTCTTC. The encoded protein is CSGGTGQGASEQFF.